The 27 T cell receptor beta chains in this list originate from one sample, sequenced in a study of cytomegalovirus exposure and HLA in healthy donors. Sequenced by immunoSEQ multiplex PCR; TCRdb stores in-frame clones only, minus some. The sample shows over 90,000 clones, approximately 95% of them seen only once. Sequencing was performed on PBMCs. The receptors originated from a woman aged 18-30 years in good health and CMV-seronegative.

The chain combines TRBV11-2 with TRBJ2-7; weak D call: TRBD1 (5 bases). The CDR3 totals 13 residues. V lost 3 bases to trimming and J lost 5 bases, with 11 bases between them. In germline, CDR1 is SGHAT, CDR2 FQNNGV. The CDR3 sequence is CASSFRQPDEQYF. The CDR3 coding sequence is TGTGCCAGCAGCTTCCGACAGCCGGACGAGCAGTACTTC.

The chain links TRBV29-1 to TRBJ1-2; no clear D. This CDR3 has 14 residues. V gave up 2 bases and J gave up 2 bases, with 12 bases separating them. Germline assignment: CDR1 SQVTM and CDR2 ANQGSEA. CDR3 sequence reads: CSVETGSENYGYTF. The CDR3, as DNA: TGCAGCGTTGAAACGGGGAGCGAAAACTATGGCTACACCTTC. The whole variable domain, filled in from reference TRBV29-1 and TRBJ1-2, reads SAVISQKPSRDICQRGTSLTIQCQVDSQVTMMFWYRQQPGQSLTLIATANQGSEATYESGFVIDKFPISRPNLTFSTLTVSNMSPEDSSIYLCSVETGSENYGYTFGSGTRLTVV.

This clone was counted once. The chain employs TRBV18 and TRBJ2-7; 9 bases are a match to TRBD2. The V gene end was trimmed by 2 bases and the J gene end by 6 bases; junction bases not matched to a gene: 5. Germline V lookup: CDR1 KGHSH, CDR2 LQKENI. The CDR3 is made up of 14 amino acids. Written as DNA, the CDR3 is TGTGCCAGCTCACCAGGACTAGCGCCCAGCGAGCAGTACTTC. This codes for CASSPGLAPSEQYF.

This clone was seen more than once but under ten times. The chain couples TRBV30 to TRBJ1-5; D remains unclear. The germline V gene has CDR1 GTSNPN and CDR2 SVGIG (reference sequence). CDR3 length equals 15 residues. Trimming shortened V by 2 bases and J by 5 bases, and 16 bases separated the two germline ends. CDR3 bases: TGTGCCTGGAGTAGGGCGGACTCACGGGATCAGCCCCAGCATTTT. Protein: CAWSRADSRDQPQHF.

The chain links TRBV7-2 to TRBJ2-7; possibly TRBD1 for D (5 bases). This CDR3 region has 12 residues. CDR1 is SGHTA and CDR2 is FQGNSA in the germline V gene. V shed 3 bases and J shed 6 bases, with 9 bases lying between them. This chain's CDR3 is CASSFQGFEQYF. The CDR3 nucleotides read TGTGCCAGCAGCTTCCAGGGCTTCGAGCAGTACTTC.

The chain recombines TRBV9 with TRBJ1-1, with TRBD1 as a possible D gene (5 bases). The V and J ends lost 4 bases and 2 bases respectively, with 15 bases between them. Germline CDR1 SGDLS, CDR2 YYNGEE. CDR3 size: 15 residues. The CDR3 nucleotides read TGTGCCAGCAGCCCATATGTACAGGTAAACACTGAAGCTTTCTTT. Its protein is CASSPYVQVNTEAFF.

The chain has TRBV19 and TRBJ2-3; a weak D match, TRBD1 (6 bases). CDR1 and CDR2 (germline): LNHDA, SQIVND (reference sequence). This CDR3 has 15 residues. Trimming removed 6 bases at V and 0 bases at J, with 13 bases between. The CDR3 is CASSITGFSTDTQYF. In DNA form, the CDR3 reads TGTGCCAGTAGCATTACAGGGTTTAGCACAGATACGCAGTATTTT.

The genes are TRBV2 and TRBJ1-1; D is perhaps TRBD1 (5 bases). V was pared by 1 base and J by 0 bases, with 9 bases between. Looked up from germline, CDR1 is SNHLY and CDR2 is FYNNEI. The CDR3 extends over 15 amino acids. The DNA for the CDR3 is TGTGCCAGCAGTGAAGGTTCAGGGATGAACACTGAAGCTTTCTTT. Residues: CASSEGSGMNTEAFF.

V gene TRBV25-1 combines with J gene TRBJ2-7; 9 bases fit TRBD1. CDR1 is MGHDK and CDR2 is SYGVNS in the germline V gene. V dropped 4 bases and J dropped 3; count of bases not matched to a gene: 7. CDR3 size: 15 residues. CDR3 amino acids: CASSARQGGYYEQYF. The CDR3 nucleotides are TGTGCCAGCAGTGCGCGACAGGGGGGGTACTACGAGCAGTACTTC.

The rearrangement joins TRBV7-2 to TRBJ1-1; no reliable D call. The V end lost 6 bases, the J end lost 3 bases, and 11 bases lay between the germline ends. The CDR3 has 13 residues. Germline values: CDR1 SGHTA, CDR2 FQGNSA. DNA for the CDR3: TGTGCCAGCAGTGGAGTGGTTGACACTGAAGCTTTCTTT. It encodes CASSGVVDTEAFF. Based on the CDR3 plus reference TRBV7-2 and TRBJ1-1, the full variable domain is GAGVSQSPSNKVTEKGKDVELRCDPISGHTALYWYRQSLGQGLEFLIYFQGNSAPDKSGLPSDRFSAERTGGSVSTLTIQRTQQEDSAVYLCASSGVVDTEAFFGQGTRLTVV.

The V call is TRBV6-6, the J call TRBJ1-1; 10 nucleotides agree with TRBD1. In germline, CDR1 is MNHNY, CDR2 SVGAGI (reference sequence). V lost 4 bases to trimming and J lost 3 bases; unmatched junction nucleotides: 5. CDR3 length: 15 amino acids. The CDR3 DNA is TGTGCCAGCAGTTCCAGGGACAGGGGAGACACTGAAGCTTTCTTT. It translates to CASSSRDRGDTEAFF.

The rearrangement links TRBV4-3 to TRBJ1-1; D gene uncertain. CDR3 length: 13 residues. With 2 bases removed from V and 4 bases from J, the gap between germline ends came to 8 bases. The V gene's germline CDR1 is LGHNA and CDR2 YSLEER. The CDR3 region is CASSQSLSTEAFF. For the CDR3, the DNA is TGCGCCAGCAGCCAATCCCTGAGCACTGAAGCTTTCTTT.

This chain joins TRBV9 and TRBJ2-1; D perhaps matches TRBD2 (6 bases). The germline CDR1 and CDR2 sequences are SGDLS and YYNGEE. There are 18 residues in the CDR3. V was cut by 3 bases and J by 0 bases, with 19 bases left in between. The CDR3 loop reads CASSAPRGGDSSYNEQFF. CDR3 coding DNA: TGTGCCAGCAGCGCCCCACGGGGCGGGGATAGCTCCTACAATGAGCAGTTCTTC.

The V gene is TRBV19, the J gene TRBJ2-5; D possibly corresponds to TRBD2 (5 bases). Trimming pared 4 bases from V and 0 bases from J, leaving 21 bases between. Germline assignment: CDR1 LNHDA and CDR2 SQIVND (reference sequence). This CDR3 spans 18 amino acids. CDR3 sequence: CASSTPSFRGLYQETQYF. CDR3 DNA sequence: TGTGCCAGTAGTACCCCTTCCTTCCGCGGACTGTACCAAGAGACCCAGTACTTC. Full variable domain (rest looked up from reference TRBV19 and TRBJ2-5): DGGITQSPKYLFRKEGQNVTLSCEQNLNHDAMYWYRQDPGQGLRLIYYSQIVNDFQKGDIAEGYSVSREKKESFPLTVTSAQKNPTAFYLCASSTPSFRGLYQETQYFGPGTRLLVL.

The V call is TRBV29-1, the J call TRBJ2-3; 7 bases line up with TRBD1. This CDR3 has 15 amino acids. CDR1 is SQVTM and CDR2 is ANQGSEA in the germline V gene. J lost 1 base, V lost 2 bases, and 6 bases had no gene match. Here the CDR3 DNA reads TGCAGCGTTGAAAAGGGGCAGGGGGGCACAGATACGCAGTATTTT. Amino acids: CSVEKGQGGTDTQYF.

CDR3 loop: CSVEIADYEQYF. The CDR3 region has the DNA TGCAGCGTTGAAATAGCGGACTACGAGCAGTACTTC. The V gene is TRBV29-1, the J gene TRBJ2-7; D is possibly TRBD2 (6 bases). Germline V gives CDR1 SQVTM, CDR2 ANQGSEA. Trimming cost V 2 bases and J 3 bases, with 8 bases left between them. This CDR3 has 12 residues.

The rearrangement uses TRBV5-4 and TRBJ2-1; D ambiguous. This CDR3 has 11 residues. The V gene lost 5 bases and the J gene lost 7 bases, with 7 bases spanning the gap. CDR1 and CDR2 from the germline V gene are SGHNT and YYREEE (reference sequence). CDR3 region: CASSPGNEQFF. CDR3 DNA: TGTGCCAGCAGTCCCGGGAATGAGCAGTTCTTC.

The rearrangement joins TRBV6-1 to TRBJ2-2; tentatively, D is TRBD2 (6 bases). This CDR3 contains 16 residues. Germline-derived CDR1 and CDR2 are MNHNS and SASEGT. V lost 0 bases, J lost 5 bases, and 13 bases lay in between. CDR3 amino acids: CASSEAVGGGTGELFF. The CDR3 bases are TGTGCCAGCAGTGAAGCGGTCGGGGGTGGGACCGGGGAGCTGTTTTTT.

The J gene is TRBJ1-5, the V gene TRBV6-1, with TRBD1 matching over 9 bases. The ends lost 9 bases at V and 5 bases at J; junction bases unmatched: 5. The CDR3 totals 13 residues. Germline V gives CDR1 MNHNS, CDR2 SASEGT. CDR3 protein: CASSGTGHQPQHF. In nucleotides, the CDR3 is TGTGCCAGTAGCGGGACAGGGCATCAGCCCCAGCATTTT.

This clone came up a few times. This rearrangement joins TRBV10-3 to TRBJ1-2, with 12 positions matching TRBD1. Losses at the gene ends were 6 bases for V and 6 bases for J; bases not matched to a gene: 2. The length of the CDR3 is 13 residues. Germline CDR1 ENHRY, CDR2 SYGVKD. The DNA for the CDR3 is TGTGCCATCAGCGGGGACAGGGGGCATGGCTACACCTTC. This translates into CAISGDRGHGYTF.

The chain recombines TRBV18 with TRBJ2-6; D unresolved. Germline CDR1 is KGHSH and CDR2 is LQKENI. The CDR3 runs 16 residues. The V and J ends lost 3 bases and 0 bases respectively, with 9 bases between them. For the CDR3, the DNA is TGTGCCAGCTCACCGTTACAGAGCTCTGGGGCCAACGTCCTGACTTTC. This sequence encodes CASSPLQSSGANVLTF.

This sequence joins TRBV6-1 and TRBJ1-2, with D unresolved. Germline lookup yields CDR1 MNHNS and CDR2 SASEGT. The CDR3 contains 13 residues. Trimming cost V 3 bases and J 8 bases, with 13 bases left between them. Here the CDR3 DNA reads TGTGCCAGCAGTGAGGGAGGGTTAAGAGGCTACACCTTC. It yields the protein CASSEGGLRGYTF.

The chain carries TRBV5-4 and TRBJ2-2; D is undetermined. The CDR3 is 16 residues long. V was shortened by 1 base and J by 4 bases, with 14 bases between the two germline ends. Looked up from germline, CDR1 is SGHNT and CDR2 is YYREEE (reference sequence). CDR3 nucleotide sequence: TGTGCCAGCAGCTTGCTAGGCGGCCTGGGCACCGGGGAGCTGTTTTTT. Its translation: CASSLLGGLGTGELFF.

V is TRBV7-7 and J is TRBJ2-4; the match to TRBD1 covers 9 bases. Germline V lookup: CDR1 SSHAT, CDR2 FNYEAQ (reference sequence). This CDR3 has 18 amino acids. The CDR3 loop is CASRGPGTGNLAKNIQYF. CDR3 DNA: TGTGCTAGCCGGGGGCCCGGGACAGGGAATCTAGCCAAAAACATTCAGTACTTC.

This chain links TRBV18 with TRBJ2-7; 7 bases are shared with TRBD1. V was pared by 3 bases and J by 1 base, with 3 bases of the junction left unmatched. CDR1 and CDR2 (germline): KGHSH, LQKENI. The CDR3 length is 14 residues. The CDR3 DNA reads as TGTGCCAGCTCACCGCCGGGACAGTCCTACGAGCAGTACTTC. Its translation: CASSPPGQSYEQYF.

The CDR3: CASSWGTGNQPQHF. The CDR3 DNA follows: TGTGCCAGCAGCTGGGGGACAGGGAATCAGCCCCAGCATTTT. The V and J genes are TRBV5-6 and TRBJ1-5, with TRBD1 matching 9 bases. Germline-derived CDR1 and CDR2 are SGHDT and YYEEEE. Losses at the gene ends were 3 bases for V and 4 bases for J; bases not matched to a gene: 2. The CDR3 covers 14 residues.

The chain's CDR3 is CASSLDLTGWATGELFF. The CDR3, as DNA: TGTGCCAGCAGCCTAGATCTTACAGGGTGGGCAACCGGGGAGCTGTTTTTT. This chain connects TRBV7-2 to TRBJ2-2; maybe TRBD1 (6 bases). This CDR3 spans 17 amino acids. Trimming shortened V by 5 bases and J by 5 bases, and 21 bases separated the two germline ends. Germline-derived CDR1 and CDR2 are SGHTA and FQGNSA. The full variable domain, rest sourced from reference TRBV7-2 and TRBJ2-2, is GAGVSQSPSNKVTEKGKDVELRCDPISGHTALYWYRQSLGQGLEFLIYFQGNSAPDKSGLPSDRFSAERTGGSVSTLTIQRTQQEDSAVYLCASSLDLTGWATGELFFGEGSRLTVL.